Listed below are T cell receptor beta chains from one sample, sequenced in a study of vaccination effects on CD4 cells after COVID-19. The antigens these receptors bind are not known. TCRdb's copy holds only in-frame clones and misses some; the assay was immunoSEQ multiplex PCR. Here the sample spans under 60,000 clones, 55% to 75% being singletons. The material was CD4+ T cells from PBMCs cultured without peptide, obtained before COVID-19 vaccination. These receptors all come from a human donor who received a COVID-19 vaccine. CDR3s include the opening cysteine and the closing phenylalanine or tryptophan. The order of the fields is clone size, V gene, D gene, J gene, CDR3 protein, CDR3 DNA. A D gene is named only where the DNA matches it firmly. Not all rows give a size; the values are once, few, many and, for expanded clones, a class.

once,TRBV10-3,TRBD2,TRBJ2-1,CAISDTTSGRHEQFF,TGTGCCATCAGTGACACCACCAGCGGGAGACATGAGCAGTTCTTC
-,TRBV7-9,TRBD1,TRBJ1-2,CASSLEKGGGNGYTF,TGTGCCAGCAGCTTAGAAAAAGGAGGGGGCAATGGCTACACCTTC
-,TRBV27,-,TRBJ1-1,CASSSTPGKSEAFF,TGTGCCAGCAGTTCGACACCCGGTAAGTCTGAAGCTTTCTTT
few,TRBV5-1,TRBD1,TRBJ1-6,CASSSSTGDNSPLHF,TGCGCCAGCAGCTCCTCCACAGGGGATAATTCACCCCTCCACTTT
-,TRBV28,TRBD1,TRBJ1-5,CASSAGTGGNQPQHF,TGTGCCAGCAGTGCGGGGACAGGGGGCAATCAGCCCCAGCATTTT
-,TRBV7-8,-,TRBJ1-1,CASSIIQGTEAFF,TGTGCCAGCAGCATTATACAGGGAACTGAAGCTTTCTTT
-,TRBV6-5,-,TRBJ1-2,CASRPPAGYGYTF,TGTGCCAGCAGGCCCCCGGCGGGATATGGCTACACCTTC
-,TRBV7-6,TRBD2,TRBJ2-1,CASSLVEGGPYNEQFF,TGTGCCAGCAGCTTAGTGGAGGGAGGGCCCTACAATGAGCAGTTCTTC
-,TRBV5-1,-,TRBJ2-1,CASSWRRSVYNEQFF,TGCGCCAGCAGCTGGCGACGGAGCGTCTACAATGAGCAGTTCTTC
few,TRBV7-9,-,TRBJ1-1,CASSFGDQRWAFF,TGTGCCAGCAGCTTTGGGGACCAGAGGTGGGCTTTCTTT
-,TRBV7-8,TRBD2,TRBJ2-2,CASSGLAYTGELFF,TGTGCCAGCAGCGGACTAGCTTACACCGGGGAGCTGTTTTTT
-,TRBV5-6,TRBD1,TRBJ2-5,CASSGTGQGETQYF,TGTGCCAGCAGCGGAACGGGACAGGGGGAGACCCAGTACTTC
-,TRBV11-2,-,TRBJ2-3,CASSLVGSTDTQYF,TGTGCCAGCAGCTTAGTTGGGAGCACAGATACGCAGTATTTT
-,TRBV19,-,TRBJ2-4,CASSGLGLAKNIQYF,TGTGCCAGTAGTGGCCTGGGTCTAGCCAAAAACATTCAGTACTTC
-,TRBV27,-,TRBJ2-7,CASSSHQGTYEQYF,TGTGCCAGCAGTTCTCATCAGGGAACCTACGAGCAGTACTTC
-,TRBV4-3,TRBD2,TRBJ2-2,CASSPRAVAGAGELFF,TGCGCCAGCAGCCCAAGAGCCGTAGCGGGGGCCGGGGAGCTGTTTTTT
-,TRBV21-1,-,TRBJ1-1,CAIFVRRDTEAFF,TGTGCCATATTCGTCCGTCGGGACACTGAAGCTTTCTTT
-,TRBV7-8,-,TRBJ2-3,CASSRGRTDDTQYF,TGTGCCAGCAGCAGGGGGAGGACTGACGATACGCAGTATTTT
-,TRBV18,-,TRBJ2-2,CASSPTGELFF,TGTGCCAGCTCACCCACCGGGGAGCTGTTTTTT
-,TRBV29-1,TRBD2,TRBJ2-1,CTTSGRAGNEQFF,TGCACAACTAGCGGGAGGGCCGGGAATGAGCAGTTCTTC
few,TRBV5-5,TRBD2,TRBJ2-2,CASSIRGVNTGELFF,TGTGCCAGCAGCATTCGGGGGGTGAACACCGGGGAGCTGTTTTTT
-,TRBV6-5,-,TRBJ2-7,CASSYGVRATYEQYF,TGTGCCAGCAGCTACGGCGTCAGGGCCACCTACGAGCAGTACTTC
-,TRBV18,TRBD2,TRBJ2-5,CASSPPGLVKTQYF,TGTGCCAGCTCACCACCGGGACTAGTAAAGACCCAGTACTTC
-,TRBV19,-,TRBJ2-5,CASSIRGSETQYF,TGTGCCAGTAGTATTAGGGGTTCGGAGACCCAGTACTTC
-,TRBV6-5,-,TRBJ1-6,CASSRRLGGNSPLHF,TGTGCCAGCAGTCGGCGATTGGGGGGTAATTCACCCCTCCACTTT
few,TRBV27,TRBD2,TRBJ2-3,CASSLRLAGVGTQYF,TGTGCCAGCAGTTTAAGGCTAGCGGGAGTCGGTACGCAGTATTTT
-,TRBV3-1/TRBV3-2,-,TRBJ2-5,CASSQANRGGARGTQYF,TGTGCCAGCAGCCAAGCGAATCGAGGAGGGGCGCGTGGGACCCAGTACTTC
-,TRBV6-5,-,TRBJ2-5,CASSYSLTLIKETQYF,TGTGCCAGCAGTTACTCCTTGACCCTTATCAAAGAGACCCAGTACTTC
-,TRBV7-6,TRBD1,TRBJ1-1,CASSSTGQGVMSTEAFF,TGTGCCAGCAGTTCTACTGGACAGGGGGTAATGAGCACTGAAGCTTTCTTT
-,TRBV20-1,TRBD2,TRBJ2-7,CSASDRLAGGPDEQYF,TGCAGTGCTAGTGACCGCCTCGCGGGAGGGCCGGACGAGCAGTACTTC
-,TRBV6-2/TRBV6-3,-,TRBJ2-5,CASSYIPTDHWETQYF,TGTGCCAGCAGTTACATCCCGACCGACCACTGGGAGACCCAGTACTTC
-,TRBV4-3,-,TRBJ1-2,CASSQVGGNYGYTF,TGCGCCAGCAGCCAAGTTGGGGGTAACTATGGCTACACCTTC
few,TRBV27,TRBD1,TRBJ1-2,CASSFLTGGTYGYTF,TGTGCCAGCAGTTTCTTGACAGGGGGCACCTATGGCTACACCTTC
-,TRBV19,TRBD1,TRBJ1-4,CASSSTGLTNEKLFF,TGTGCCAGTAGTTCGACAGGGTTGACTAATGAAAAACTGTTTTTT
once,TRBV6-5,-,TRBJ1-1,CASNTGPEAFF,TGTGCCAGCAATACCGGGCCCGAAGCTTTCTTT
few,TRBV4-3,-,TRBJ1-2,CASSQDRAAYGYTF,TGCGCCAGCAGCCAAGATCGCGCTGCCTATGGCTACACCTTC
-,TRBV10-3,-,TRBJ1-2,CAISARDGYTF,TGTGCCATCAGTGCTAGGGATGGCTACACCTTC
-,TRBV18,TRBD1,TRBJ1-4,CASSLLTGTAPNEKLFF,TGTGCCAGCTCACTGCTGACCGGGACAGCTCCAAATGAAAAACTGTTTTTT
-,TRBV9,TRBD2,TRBJ2-5,CASSPGGQETQYF,TGTGCCAGCAGCCCCGGGGGGCAAGAGACCCAGTACTTC
-,TRBV4-1,-,TRBJ2-5,CASSQDGQIETQYF,TGCGCCAGCAGCCAAGATGGCCAAATAGAGACCCAGTACTTC
few,TRBV7-9,-,TRBJ1-2,CASSLAAGAQYGYTF,TGTGCCAGCAGCTTAGCGGCCGGGGCGCAATATGGCTACACCTTC
few,TRBV30,TRBD1,TRBJ1-3,CAWALGTGAGNTIYF,TGTGCCTGGGCCCTGGGGACAGGGGCCGGAAACACCATATATTTT
-,TRBV4-1,TRBD2,TRBJ2-5,CASSPSGGKTQYF,TGCGCCAGCAGCCCTAGCGGGGGAAAGACCCAGTACTTC
-,TRBV2,-,TRBJ1-3,CASRTGLGNTIYF,TGTGCCAGCCGTACAGGGTTGGGAAACACCATATATTTT
-,TRBV6-5,-,TRBJ2-1,CASRGGPSGNEQFF,TGTGCCAGCAGAGGGGGACCCAGCGGCAATGAGCAGTTCTTC
-,TRBV10-3,-,TRBJ1-2,CATMPARFESEGYTF,TGTGCCACGATGCCAGCCAGGTTTGAGTCGGAGGGCTACACCTTC
-,TRBV28,TRBD2,TRBJ2-5,CASSFPLAAGGELQETQYF,TGTGCCAGCAGTTTTCCCCTCGCAGCGGGAGGGGAACTCCAAGAGACCCAGTACTTC
-,TRBV6-2/TRBV6-3,TRBD1,TRBJ2-7,CASSYSLGQESSYEQYF,TGTGCCAGCAGTTACTCCCTTGGACAGGAGAGCTCCTACGAGCAGTACTTC
-,TRBV30,-,TRBJ1-4,CAWSVALGGGTNEKLFF,TGTGCCTGGAGTGTAGCCCTTGGTGGAGGAACTAATGAAAAACTGTTTTTT
-,TRBV10-3,-,TRBJ1-1,CAIRGRDTEAFF,TGTGCCATCAGGGGGAGGGACACTGAAGCTTTCTTT
once,TRBV2,TRBD2,TRBJ2-3,CASSEMGLAGGPDTQYF,TGTGCCAGCAGTGAAATGGGACTAGCGGGGGGGCCGGATACGCAGTATTTT
medium-sized,TRBV2,-,TRBJ1-1,CASRAGARENTEAFF,TGTGCCAGCAGAGCGGGGGCCAGAGAGAACACTGAAGCTTTCTTT
few,TRBV19,TRBD1,TRBJ2-7,CASSLAGGPGEQYF,TGTGCCAGTAGTCTGGCAGGGGGCCCTGGGGAGCAGTACTTC
few,TRBV6-5,TRBD1,TRBJ1-5,CASSYSTGRNQPQHF,TGTGCCAGCAGTTACTCGACAGGGAGGAATCAGCCCCAGCATTTT
-,TRBV7-3,TRBD1,TRBJ2-2,CASSGQGGTGELFF,TGTGCCAGCTCCGGACAGGGGGGCACCGGGGAGCTGTTTTTT
-,TRBV5-1,-,TRBJ1-2,CASTLEAASNYGYTF,TGCGCCAGCACCCTGGAAGCAGCCTCTAACTATGGCTACACCTTC
-,TRBV7-9,-,TRBJ1-3,CASSLQSIGNTIYF,TGTGCCAGCAGCCTCCAATCGATTGGAAACACCATATATTTT
-,TRBV5-8,-,TRBJ2-7,CASSLHWEQYF,TGTGCCAGCAGCCTACATTGGGAGCAGTACTTC